A selection of T cell receptor beta chains follows, all from one sample in a study of vaccination and CD4 T cells after COVID-19. TCRdb ran MiXCR on the PCR reads and lists one entry per CDR3 protein. Here the sample spans 8,800 or so distinct CDR3 sequences, 48% being singletons. Antigen specificity for these receptors is unknown. Source material: CD4+ T cells from blood, cultured in vitro. The receptors originated from a human donor in good health. CDR3s include the opening cysteine and the closing phenylalanine or tryptophan. Each record gives: clone size, D gene, CDR3 length, V gene, J gene, CDR3 protein, CDR3 DNA. The D gene is left open where the match is weak. Some rows mark clone size as missing; the rest say once, few, many or name a class of expanded clone.

NA	NA	13	TRBV29-1	TRBJ2-2	CSVKEANTGELFF	TGCAGCGTTAAAGAAGCGAACACCGGGGAGCTGTTTTTT
few	TRBD2	18	TRBV20-1	TRBJ2-2	CSADKADERGRNTGELFF	TGCAGTGCTGACAAAGCTGACGAGCGGGGACGAAACACCGGGGAGCTGTTTTTT
NA	TRBD1	16	TRBV6-5	TRBJ2-7	CASSFGRDRAIYEQYF	TGTGCCAGCAGTTTCGGCCGGGACAGGGCGATTTACGAGCAGTACTTC
NA	NA	16	TRBV28	TRBJ1-3	CASSPGQGITGNTIYF	TGTGCCAGCAGCCCTGGGCAGGGGATTACTGGAAACACCATATATTTT
NA	TRBD1	17	TRBV19	TRBJ1-5	CASGYGGGQGSGQPQHF	TGTGCCAGCGGATACGGCGGGGGACAGGGATCCGGTCAGCCCCAGCATTTT
few	NA	15	TRBV20-1	TRBJ1-5	CSARASGKDLVPQHF	TGCAGTGCTAGAGCCTCCGGGAAAGATCTTGTCCCCCAGCATTTT
NA	NA	17	TRBV19	TRBJ2-5	CASSIGTNEKAQETQYF	TGTGCCAGTAGTATAGGGACTAACGAGAAAGCCCAAGAGACCCAGTACTTC
NA	NA	11	TRBV10-3	TRBJ2-3	CAIDITDTQYF	TGTGCCATCGACATCACAGATACGCAGTATTTT
NA	TRBD2	19	TRBV6-5	TRBJ2-1	CASSLAPGLAFSSYNEQFF	TGTGCCAGCAGTTTGGCCCCGGGACTAGCGTTTAGCTCCTACAATGAGCAGTTCTTC
NA	NA	15	TRBV7-9	TRBJ2-6	CASSTTDSGANVLTF	TGTGCCAGCAGCACGACAGACTCTGGGGCCAACGTCCTGACTTTC
NA	NA	12	TRBV19	TRBJ1-4	CASKKGGEKLFF	TGTGCCAGTAAAAAGGGCGGGGAAAAACTGTTTTTT
NA	NA	14	TRBV7-9	TRBJ2-3	CASSLAEKGGTQYF	TGTGCCAGCAGCTTAGCCGAGAAGGGGGGTACGCAGTATTTT
NA	TRBD2	16	TRBV15	TRBJ2-1	CATSASGRPSYNEQFF	TGTGCCACCAGCGCAAGCGGGAGGCCCTCCTACAATGAGCAGTTCTTC
NA	TRBD2	15	TRBV5-3	TRBJ2-7	CASKGLAGNPHEQYF	TGTGCCAGCAAGGGACTAGCGGGAAACCCCCACGAGCAGTACTTC
NA	TRBD1	16	TRBV28	TRBJ1-3	CASRGTGGISGNTIYF	TGTGCCAGCAGGGGGACAGGGGGCATCTCTGGAAACACCATATATTTT
NA	TRBD1	16	TRBV20-1	TRBJ1-1	CSARVPGQSLNTEAFF	TGCAGTGCTAGAGTACCGGGACAGTCATTGAACACTGAAGCTTTCTTT
few	NA	14	TRBV20-1	TRBJ1-1	CSAPGLAGVTEAFF	TGCAGTGCTCCTGGGCTGGCAGGGGTCACTGAAGCTTTCTTT
NA	TRBD2	14	TRBV11-2	TRBJ2-1	CASSFGLAAGQQFF	TGTGCCAGCAGCTTTGGGCTAGCGGCGGGGCAGCAGTTCTTC
few	TRBD2	15	TRBV10-1	TRBJ2-1	CASSVRGRAHNEQFF	TGCGCCAGCAGTGTTCGCGGGAGGGCCCACAATGAGCAGTTCTTC
NA	TRBD1	16	TRBV20-1	TRBJ1-6	CSAREVTGLYNSPLHF	TGCAGTGCTAGAGAGGTGACAGGGCTGTATAATTCACCCCTCCACTTT
few	NA	15	TRBV7-8	TRBJ2-5	CASSLARVAGETQYF	TGTGCCAGCAGCTTAGCGCGGGTAGCCGGAGAGACCCAGTACTTC
NA	NA	16	TRBV6-5	TRBJ1-6	CASSYEGRGWNSPLHF	TGTGCCAGCAGTTACGAGGGGAGGGGTTGGAATTCACCCCTCCACTTT
NA	TRBD1	14	TRBV28	TRBJ1-2	CASISGQPGYGYTF	TGTGCCAGCATATCGGGACAGCCCGGGTATGGCTACACCTTC
NA	TRBD1	18	TRBV20-1	TRBJ1-1	CSARHVKGQGKSYTEAFF	TGCAGTGCTAGGCACGTAAAGGGACAGGGGAAGAGTTACACTGAAGCTTTCTTT
NA	TRBD1	16	TRBV6-1	TRBJ2-7	CASSPRVTTGTYEQYF	TGTGCCAGCAGTCCGAGGGTAACGACAGGGACCTACGAGCAGTACTTC
few	NA	14	TRBV6-5	TRBJ1-1	CASSSGGGRPEAFF	TGTGCCAGCAGTTCCGGGGGGGGCAGGCCGGAAGCTTTCTTT
NA	TRBD1	15	TRBV20-1	TRBJ1-6	CSAREVGTVNSPLHF	TGCAGTGCTAGAGAGGTTGGGACAGTAAATTCACCCCTCCACTTT
NA	NA	16	TRBV20-1	TRBJ1-3	CSALAPRLRAGNTIYF	TGCAGTGCTTTGGCCCCCAGGCTCCGAGCTGGAAACACCATATATTTT
NA	TRBD2	16	TRBV20-1	TRBJ2-3	CSAIIPASGITDTQYF	TGCAGTGCTATAATCCCCGCTAGCGGGATAACAGATACGCAGTATTTT
NA	NA	15	TRBV19	TRBJ2-1	CASRVGQLIYNEQFF	TGTGCCAGTAGGGTGGGGCAGTTAATCTACAATGAGCAGTTCTTC
NA	TRBD1	15	TRBV2	TRBJ2-5	CASRTGGMGQETQYF	TGTGCCAGCCGGACAGGGGGCATGGGGCAAGAGACCCAGTACTTC
NA	NA	13	TRBV20-1	TRBJ1-5	CSAKGGANQPQHF	TGCAGTGCGAAAGGGGGGGCCAATCAGCCCCAGCATTTT
NA	NA	15	TRBV6-1	TRBJ1-6	CASKLTDRYNSPLHF	TGTGCCAGCAAACTTACGGACCGCTATAATTCACCCCTCCACTTT
NA	TRBD1	17	TRBV7-2	TRBJ1-5	CASSLGTGAADNQPQHF	TGTGCCAGCAGCTTAGGGACAGGGGCGGCGGACAATCAGCCCCAGCATTTT
once	TRBD1	14	TRBV19	TRBJ2-1	CASSIRQGWYEQFF	TGTGCCAGTAGTATACGACAGGGGTGGTACGAGCAGTTCTTC
NA	NA	13	TRBV7-2	TRBJ2-7	CASSLEQSYEQYF	TGTGCCAGCAGCTTAGAACAGAGCTACGAGCAGTACTTC
medium-sized	NA	15	TRBV7-9	TRBJ2-1	CASMILGASQNEQFF	TGTGCCAGCATGATTCTGGGGGCTTCGCAGAATGAGCAGTTCTTC
NA	NA	14	TRBV5-1	TRBJ1-5	CASSLRGGNQPQHF	TGCGCCAGCAGCTTAAGGGGAGGCAATCAGCCCCAGCATTTT
NA	TRBD1	14	TRBV15	TRBJ2-5	CATSAKGQGGTQYF	TGTGCCACCAGCGCTAAGGGACAGGGGGGGACCCAGTACTTC
once	TRBD2	14	TRBV19	TRBJ2-1	CASSTAGVLGEQFF	TGTGCCAGTAGTACGGCGGGAGTACTTGGTGAGCAGTTCTTC
NA	NA	14	TRBV10-1	TRBJ1-6	CASSSGTSNSPLHF	TGCGCCAGCAGTTCCGGGACAAGTAATTCACCCCTCCACTTT
NA	TRBD1	14	TRBV7-2	TRBJ1-2	CASSRTGQGKGYTF	TGTGCCAGCAGCCGGACCGGACAGGGGAAGGGCTACACCTTC
NA	NA	14	TRBV20-1	TRBJ2-2	CSALWQMNTGELFF	TGCAGTGCTCTCTGGCAGATGAACACCGGGGAGCTGTTTTTT
NA	NA	16	TRBV7-2	TRBJ1-2	CASSLRGGLVNYGYTF	TGTGCCAGCAGCTTAAGAGGGGGGCTCGTCAACTATGGCTACACCTTC
NA	NA	15	TRBV27	TRBJ2-2	CASKLGGINTGELFF	TGTGCCAGCAAATTAGGTGGGATTAACACCGGGGAGCTGTTTTTT
NA	TRBD1	14	TRBV10-3	TRBJ2-7	CAISQDRPSGEQYF	TGTGCCATCAGCCAGGACAGGCCCTCAGGCGAGCAGTACTTC
few	NA	15	TRBV6-2/TRBV6-3	TRBJ2-1	CASSSRLGPRDEQFF	TGTGCCAGCAGTTCGCGACTCGGGCCCCGAGATGAGCAGTTCTTC
NA	NA	15	TRBV27	TRBJ1-2	CASSFWGTSSYGYTF	TGTGCCAGCAGTTTCTGGGGCACCTCCTCCTATGGCTACACCTTC
NA	NA	23	TRBV25-1	TRBJ1-1	CASSDPEWTDWGPPNLMNTEAFF	TGTGCCAGCAGTGACCCCGAATGGACAGACTGGGGACCGCCGAACTTAATGAACACTGAAGCTTTCTTT
NA	NA	16	TRBV19	TRBJ1-2	CASIPRDLAANYGYTF	TGTGCCAGTATCCCAAGGGATTTGGCGGCGAACTATGGCTACACCTTC